Here is one T cell receptor beta chain with its context. A read error is possible here, since a much larger clone lies one base away. It is likely a read error, because the conserved phenylalanine at the end of the CDR3 is missing. Germline V gene lookup returns CDR1 MNHNS and CDR2 SASEGT. Unmatched junction bases numbered 5, after V lost 8 bases and J lost 5 bases. This CDR3 is built from 12 residues. This specimen comes from a study of breast tumors, draining lymph nodes, adjacent tissues. TCRdb itself ran the multiplex PCR reads through MiXCR, one entry per CDR3 protein. The data hold tens of thousands of distinct CDR3 sequences, with roughly 23% observed a single time.

Sequencing was carried out using breast tumor tissue. The TCR was taken from a female donor with breast cancer. Some clones in this sample may be carry-over from other donors' samples. V and J are TRBV6-1 and TRBJ2-5, with 7 bases identical to TRBD2. The CDR3 DNA sequence: TGTGCCAGCTTACTAGCGCCGGAGACCCAGTACTGC. Encoded protein: CASLLAPETQYC.